Shown below are 19 T cell receptor beta chains from a single sample sequenced in a study of shared clonotypes between healthy human individuals. Naive CD8 cells were CD45RO-negative, positively selected for CCR7, excluding terminally differentiated effector memory CD45RA+ cells. Here immunoSEQ multiplex PCR was the method, and the copy in TCRdb shows in-frame clones only, minus some. The sample lists about 2,200,000 clones; 90% to 95% were seen once. The sample consisted of naive CD8+ T cells from PBMCs. All receptors derive from a young man in good health. Some clones in this sample may be carry-over from other donors' samples.

The gene calls are TRBV7-9 and TRBJ2-1; TRBD2 matches 11 bases. V lost 4 bases to trimming and J lost 0 bases; unmatched junction nucleotides: 11. Germline V gene sequence: CDR1 SEHNR, CDR2 FQNEAQ (reference sequence). CDR3 length equals 19 residues. CDR3 sequence reads: CASSSRLAGGPSSYNEQFF. For the CDR3, the DNA is TGTGCCAGCAGCTCCCGGTTAGCGGGAGGGCCGAGCTCCTACAATGAGCAGTTCTTC.

This clone was seen a single time. This chain joins TRBV10-3 and TRBJ2-7; D is uncertain. V lost 0 bases to trimming and J lost 10 bases, with 10 bases between them. This CDR3 region has 12 residues. Germline V lookup: CDR1 ENHRY, CDR2 SYGVKD. CDR3 residues: CAISESMGVQYF. In nucleotides, the CDR3 is TGTGCCATCAGTGAGTCGATGGGCGTTCAGTACTTC.

As regards this clone: This CDR3 is also generated by other DNA sequences in the sample. The chain uses TRBV7-9 and TRBJ1-5; D unclear. CDR1 is SEHNR and CDR2 is FQNEAQ in the germline V gene (reference sequence). Trimming removed 3 bases at V and 6 bases at J, with 12 bases between. The CDR3 contains 14 residues. In DNA, the CDR3 is TGTGCCAGCAGCTTGGGAGGTGCGGGTCAGCCCCAGCATTTT. Its protein product is CASSLGGAGQPQHF. Combining the CDR3 with reference TRBV7-9 and TRBJ1-5 gives the whole variable domain DTGVSQNPRHKITKRGQNVTFRCDPISEHNRLYWYRQTLGQGPEFLTYFQNEAQLEKSRLLSDRFSAERPKGSFSTLEIQRTEQGDSAMYLCASSLGGAGQPQHFGDGTRLSIL.

CDR3 residues: CAISESAPNYGYTF. CDR3 nucleotides: TGTGCCATCAGTGAGTCCGCACCCAACTATGGCTACACCTTC. The rearrangement links TRBV10-3 to TRBJ1-2; unclear D gene. Between the trimmed V and J ends, which lost 0 bases and 2 bases, there was a span of 7 bases. Germline-derived CDR1 and CDR2 are ENHRY and SYGVKD. The CDR3 totals 14 residues.

The CDR3 region is CASSIRDSGQPQHF. CDR3 DNA sequence: TGTGCCAGCAGTATCCGGGACAGCGGGCAGCCCCAGCATTTT. The V call is TRBV27, the J call TRBJ1-5, with 7 bases lining up with TRBD1. Germline values: CDR1 MNHEY, CDR2 SMNVEV (reference sequence). This CDR3 spans 14 amino acids. Germline trimming cut 5 bases from V and 7 bases from J; bases unmatched to any gene: 8.

CDR3 in amino acids: CASSLDLGNEQFF. The DNA of the CDR3 is TGCGCCAGCAGCTTGGACCTGGGCAATGAGCAGTTCTTC. The V and J genes are TRBV5-1 and TRBJ2-1; D remains unclear. The CDR3 consists of 13 residues. Trimming stripped 0 bases from V and 6 bases from J, with 7 bases between. CDR1 SGHRS and CDR2 YFSETQ come from the germline V gene.

This chain connects TRBV5-1 to TRBJ2-3; D gene ambiguous. Trimming left V 1 base short and J 0 bases short, with 15 bases between. Germline CDR1 and CDR2: SGHRS and YFSETQ. The CDR3 sequence is 17 residues long. The DNA for the CDR3 is TGCGCCAGCAGCTTGATTTTCCTCCTGTCTAGCACAGATACGCAGTATTTT. Protein: CASSLIFLLSSTDTQYF.

This clone was recorded only once. This same CDR3 is encoded by further DNA sequences in the sample. The J gene is TRBJ2-2, the V gene TRBV27; D call uncertain. The CDR3 loop spans 12 amino acids. The V and J ends lost 2 bases and 7 bases respectively, with 5 bases between them. The germline CDR1 and CDR2 sequences are MNHEY and SMNVEV (reference sequence). The CDR3 nucleotides are TGTGCCAGCAGTTTAGTGGGCGGGGAGCTGTTTTTT. Translating it yields CASSLVGGELFF.

The chain combines TRBV27 with TRBJ1-4, with no clear D. This CDR3 is 17 amino acids long. The V gene lost 6 bases and the J gene lost 8 bases, with 25 bases spanning the gap. Germline V gives CDR1 MNHEY, CDR2 SMNVEV (reference sequence). The DNA for the CDR3 is TGTGCCAGCAGCGGAAATGAGGGCCCTGGCTTTGGGGAAAAACTGTTTTTT. Translated: CASSGNEGPGFGEKLFF.

A word on this clone: Sequence at one end of the junction differs from germline and may be a read error. The chain recombines TRBV13 with TRBJ1-5, with a weak D call TRBD1 (6 bases). This CDR3 is built from 13 residues. Germline CDR1 is PRHDT and CDR2 is FYEKMQ (reference sequence). The CDR3 DNA is TGTGCCAGCAGCATAGGGGGTTACCAGCCCCAGCATTTT. Its translation is CASSIGGYQPQHF. Using reference TRBV13 and TRBJ1-5 for the parts outside the CDR3, the full variable domain is AAGVIQSPRHLIKEKRETATLKCYPIPRHDTVYWYQQGPGQDPQFLISFYEKMQSDKGSIPDRFSAQQFSDYHSELNMSSLELGDSALYFCASSIGGYQPQHFGDGTRLSIL.

V gene TRBV4-1 combines with J gene TRBJ1-5; D is uncertain. This CDR3 region has 17 residues. Trimming removed 4 bases at V and 0 bases at J, with 16 bases between. In germline, CDR1 is MGHRA, CDR2 YSYEKL. Written as DNA, the CDR3 is TGCGCCAGCAGCCCCTCAGGAACCCGGAATAGCAATCAGCCCCAGCATTTT. Protein: CASSPSGTRNSNQPQHF.

The rearrangement links TRBV28 to TRBJ2-1; maybe TRBD2 (6 bases). Germline CDR1 and CDR2: MDHEN and SYDVKM. The V end was cut by 6 bases, the J end by 2 bases, with 20 bases between. This CDR3 comprises 17 residues. The CDR3, as DNA: TGTGCCAGCAGCCAACCTCCGTGGAGGGAGACCTACAATGAGCAGTTCTTC. Translating gives CASSQPPWRETYNEQFF.

A word on this clone: This specimen includes other DNA sequences encoding the same CDR3. The gene calls are TRBV19 and TRBJ2-1; D unresolved. Trimming pared 1 base from V and 7 bases from J, leaving 5 bases between. The CDR3 has 12 amino acids. Germline V gives CDR1 LNHDA, CDR2 SQIVND (reference sequence). In DNA, the CDR3 is TGTGCCAGTAGTATAGGGGTGAATGAGCAGTTCTTC. Residues: CASSIGVNEQFF.

This sequence joins TRBV6-4 and TRBJ2-1, with 12 positions matching TRBD2. CDR1 and CDR2 (germline): MRHNA, SNTAGT. Trimming at V came to 2 bases and at J to 5 bases, leaving 4 bases not matched to a gene. The CDR3 runs 16 residues. This CDR3 is CASSDTTSGRHNEQFF. CDR3 nucleotide sequence: TGTGCCAGCAGTGACACAACTAGCGGGAGGCACAATGAGCAGTTCTTC.

CDR3 coding DNA: TGTGCCTGGAGGTCGACTAGTTACAATGAGCAGTTCTTC. This translates into CAWRSTSYNEQFF. This chain connects TRBV30 to TRBJ2-1, with D perhaps matching TRBD2 (6 bases). Deletions cut 3 bases from V and 4 bases from J, with 10 bases between. The length of the CDR3 is 13 residues. CDR1 is GTSNPN and CDR2 is SVGIG in the germline V gene (reference sequence). Complete variable domain (other parts from reference TRBV30 and TRBJ2-1): SQTIHQWPATLVQPVGSPLSLECTVEGTSNPNLYWYRQAAGRGLQLLFYSVGIGQISSEVPQNLSASRPQDRQFILSSKKLLLSDSGFYLCAWRSTSYNEQFFGPGTRLTVL.

The V and J genes are TRBV19 and TRBJ2-3; maybe TRBD2 (7 bases). The CDR3 has 14 amino acids. In germline, CDR1 is LNHDA, CDR2 SQIVND (reference sequence). V lost 7 bases and J lost 9, with 20 bases in between. CDR3 bases: TGTGCCAGTACCTCAAAGGCGGGGGCCGGGACGCAGTATTTT. This gives the protein CASTSKAGAGTQYF. Complete variable domain (other parts from reference TRBV19 and TRBJ2-3): DGGITQSPKYLFRKEGQNVTLSCEQNLNHDAMYWYRQDPGQGLRLIYYSQIVNDFQKGDIAEGYSVSREKKESFPLTVTSAQKNPTAFYLCASTSKAGAGTQYFGPGTRLTVL.

The chain employs TRBV29-1 and TRBJ2-7; D remains ambiguous. Germline CDR1 is SQVTM and CDR2 is ANQGSEA. V gave up 4 bases and J gave up 7 bases, with 11 bases separating them. The CDR3 has 11 amino acids. CDR3 nucleotides: TGCAGCGTTGTGGACCACTCTGAGCAGTACTTC. Translated, it gives CSVVDHSEQYF.

The chain combines TRBV6-1 with TRBJ1-2, with a tentative D call TRBD1 (5 bases). The CDR3 runs 15 residues. With 2 bases removed from V and 3 bases from J, the gap between germline ends came to 13 bases. CDR1 and CDR2 from the germline V gene are MNHNS and SASEGT. The CDR3 DNA sequence: TGTGCCAGCAGTGAAATCTTCGACAGAGACTATGGCTACACCTTC. It is translated as CASSEIFDRDYGYTF.

The gene calls are TRBV28 and TRBJ1-1, with D unresolved. Germline V gene lookup returns CDR1 MDHEN and CDR2 SYDVKM. The CDR3 contains 14 residues. The germline V and J ends were trimmed by 7 bases and 5 bases, with 17 bases remaining between them. Here the CDR3 DNA reads TGTGCCAGCAACCCCATCCGGGTTGGGACTGAAGCTTTCTTT. Residues: CASNPIRVGTEAFF.